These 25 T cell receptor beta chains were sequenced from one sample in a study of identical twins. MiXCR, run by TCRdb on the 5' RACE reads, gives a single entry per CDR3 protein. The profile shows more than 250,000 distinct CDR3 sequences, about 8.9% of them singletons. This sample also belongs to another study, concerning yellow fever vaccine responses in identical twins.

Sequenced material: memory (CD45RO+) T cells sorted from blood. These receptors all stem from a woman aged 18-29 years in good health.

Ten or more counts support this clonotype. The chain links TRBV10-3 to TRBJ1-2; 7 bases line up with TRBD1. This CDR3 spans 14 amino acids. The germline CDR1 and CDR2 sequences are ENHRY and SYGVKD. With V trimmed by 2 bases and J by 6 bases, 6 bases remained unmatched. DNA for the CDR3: TGTGCCATCAGTGAGCAAGGGGGCGAGGATGGCTACACCTTC. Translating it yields CAISEQGGEDGYTF.

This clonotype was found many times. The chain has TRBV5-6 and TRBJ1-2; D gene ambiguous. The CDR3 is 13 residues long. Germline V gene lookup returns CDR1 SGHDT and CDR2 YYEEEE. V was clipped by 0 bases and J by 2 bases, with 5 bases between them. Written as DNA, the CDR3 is TGTGCCAGCAGCTTGGATCAAAACTATGGCTACACCTTC. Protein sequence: CASSLDQNYGYTF. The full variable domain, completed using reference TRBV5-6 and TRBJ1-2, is DAGVTQSPTHLIKTRGQQVTLRCSPKSGHDTVSWYQQALGQGPQFIFQYYEEEERQRGNFPDRFSGHQFPNYSSELNVNALLLGDSALYLCASSLDQNYGYTFGSGTRLTVV.

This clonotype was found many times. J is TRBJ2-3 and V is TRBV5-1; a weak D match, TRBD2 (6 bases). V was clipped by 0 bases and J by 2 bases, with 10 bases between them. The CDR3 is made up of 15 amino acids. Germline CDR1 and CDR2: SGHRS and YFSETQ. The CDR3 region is CASSLVGGTTDTQYF. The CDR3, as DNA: TGCGCCAGCAGCTTGGTTGGCGGGACCACAGATACGCAGTATTTT.

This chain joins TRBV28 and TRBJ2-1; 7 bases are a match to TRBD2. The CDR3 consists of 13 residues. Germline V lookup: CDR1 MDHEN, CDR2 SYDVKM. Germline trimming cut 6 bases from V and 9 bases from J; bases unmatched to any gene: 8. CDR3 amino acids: CASRTVTSSEQFF. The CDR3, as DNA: TGTGCCAGCAGGACCGTGACTAGCAGTGAGCAGTTCTTC.

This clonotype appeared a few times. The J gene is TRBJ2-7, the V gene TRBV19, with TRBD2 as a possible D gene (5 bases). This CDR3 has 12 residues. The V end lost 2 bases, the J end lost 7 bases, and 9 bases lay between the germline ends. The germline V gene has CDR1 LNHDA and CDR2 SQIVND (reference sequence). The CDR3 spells CASSIPRGEQYF. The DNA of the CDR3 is TGTGCCAGTAGTATACCTAGAGGGGAGCAGTACTTC.

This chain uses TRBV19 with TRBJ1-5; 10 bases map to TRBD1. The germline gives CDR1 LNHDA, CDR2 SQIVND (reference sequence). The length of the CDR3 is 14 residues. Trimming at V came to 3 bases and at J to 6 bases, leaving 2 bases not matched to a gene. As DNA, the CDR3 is TGTGCCAGTAGTATCGGGACAGGGGTTCAGCCCCAGCATTTT. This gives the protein CASSIGTGVQPQHF.

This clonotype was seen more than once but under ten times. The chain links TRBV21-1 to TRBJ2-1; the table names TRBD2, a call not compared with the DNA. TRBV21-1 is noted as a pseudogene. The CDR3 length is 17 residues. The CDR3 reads CASRALTTSTYHNEQFF. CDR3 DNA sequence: TGTGCCAGCAGGGCCTTGACGACTAGCACCTATCACAATGAGCAGTTCTTC.

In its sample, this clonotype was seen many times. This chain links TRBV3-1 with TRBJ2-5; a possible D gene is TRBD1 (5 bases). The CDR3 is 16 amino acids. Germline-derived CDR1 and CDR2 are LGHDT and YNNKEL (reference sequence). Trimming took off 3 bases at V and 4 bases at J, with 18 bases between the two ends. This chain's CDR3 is CASSHRGGVPAETQYF. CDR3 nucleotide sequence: TGTGCCAGCAGCCATAGGGGTGGGGTCCCCGCAGAGACCCAGTACTTC.

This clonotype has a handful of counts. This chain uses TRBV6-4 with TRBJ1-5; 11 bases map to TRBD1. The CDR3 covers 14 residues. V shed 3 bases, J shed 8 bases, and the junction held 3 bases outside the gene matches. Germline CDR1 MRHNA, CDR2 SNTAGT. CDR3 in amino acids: CASSEGTGGEPQHF. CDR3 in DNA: TGTGCCAGCAGTGAAGGGACAGGGGGTGAGCCCCAGCATTTT.

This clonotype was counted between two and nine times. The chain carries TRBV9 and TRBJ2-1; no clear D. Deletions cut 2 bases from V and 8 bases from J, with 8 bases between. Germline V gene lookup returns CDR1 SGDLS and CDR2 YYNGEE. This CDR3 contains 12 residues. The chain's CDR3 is CASSVRTDEQFF. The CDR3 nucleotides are TGTGCCAGCAGCGTTAGGACCGATGAGCAGTTCTTC.

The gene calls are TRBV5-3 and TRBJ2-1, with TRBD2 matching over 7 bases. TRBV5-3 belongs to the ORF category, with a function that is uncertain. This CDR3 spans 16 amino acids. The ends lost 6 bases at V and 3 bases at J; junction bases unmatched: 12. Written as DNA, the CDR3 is TGTGCCAGAATCCCCTCGGGGGAGGGTGACTACAATGAGCAGTTCTTC. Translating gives CARIPSGEGDYNEQFF.

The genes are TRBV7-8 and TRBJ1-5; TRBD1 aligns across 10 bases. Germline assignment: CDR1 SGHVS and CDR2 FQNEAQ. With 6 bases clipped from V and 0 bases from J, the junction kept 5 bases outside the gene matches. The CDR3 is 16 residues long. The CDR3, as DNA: TGTGCCAGCAGATCCGACAGGGGGCATAGCAATCAGCCCCAGCATTTT. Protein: CASRSDRGHSNQPQHF.

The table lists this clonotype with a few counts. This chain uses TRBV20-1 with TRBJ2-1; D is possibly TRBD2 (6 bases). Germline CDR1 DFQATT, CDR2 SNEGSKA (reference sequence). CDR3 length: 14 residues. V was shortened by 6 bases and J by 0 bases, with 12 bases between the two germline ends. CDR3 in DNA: TGCAGTGCGGTGCCCGGGAGCTCCTACAATGAGCAGTTCTTC. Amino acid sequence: CSAVPGSSYNEQFF.

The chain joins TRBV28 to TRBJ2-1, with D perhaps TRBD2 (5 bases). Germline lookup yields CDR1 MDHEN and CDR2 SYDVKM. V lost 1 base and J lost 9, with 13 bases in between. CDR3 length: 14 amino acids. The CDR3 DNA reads TGTGCCAGCAGTTTATCCGGGATGACCGGTGAGCAGTTCTTC. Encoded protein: CASSLSGMTGEQFF.

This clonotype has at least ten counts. The CDR3 bases are TGTGCCAGCAGTGATAGACCCACAGATACGCAGTATTTT. Its translation: CASSDRPTDTQYF. The chain combines TRBV2 with TRBJ2-3; D is unclear. V shed 3 bases and J shed 2 bases, with 6 bases lying between them. The length of the CDR3 is 13 residues. Germline CDR1 is SNHLY and CDR2 is FYNNEI. Full variable domain (rest looked up from reference TRBV2 and TRBJ2-3): EPEVTQTPSHQVTQMGQEVILRCVPISNHLYFYWYRQILGQKVEFLVSFYNNEISEKSEIFDDQFSVERPDGSNFTLKIRSTKLEDSAMYFCASSDRPTDTQYFGPGTRLTVL.

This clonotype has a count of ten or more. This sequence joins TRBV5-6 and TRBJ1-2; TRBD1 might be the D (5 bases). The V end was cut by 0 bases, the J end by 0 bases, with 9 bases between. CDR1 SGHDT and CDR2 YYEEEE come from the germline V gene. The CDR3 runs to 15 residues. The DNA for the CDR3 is TGTGCCAGCAGCTTGGATACAGGAGCTAACTATGGCTACACCTTC. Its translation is CASSLDTGANYGYTF.

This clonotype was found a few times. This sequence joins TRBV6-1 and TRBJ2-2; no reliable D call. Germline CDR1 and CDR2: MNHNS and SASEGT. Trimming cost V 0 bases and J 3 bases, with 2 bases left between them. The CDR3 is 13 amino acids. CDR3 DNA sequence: TGTGCCAGCAGTGAAGCCTACACCGGGGAGCTGTTTTTT. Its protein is CASSEAYTGELFF.

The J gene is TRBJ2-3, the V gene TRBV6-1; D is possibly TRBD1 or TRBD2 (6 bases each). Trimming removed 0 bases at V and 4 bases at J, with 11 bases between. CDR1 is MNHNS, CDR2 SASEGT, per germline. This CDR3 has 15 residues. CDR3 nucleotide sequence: TGTGCCAGCAGTGAAGCATTGGGGGGCGCAGATACGCAGTATTTT. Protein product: CASSEALGGADTQYF.

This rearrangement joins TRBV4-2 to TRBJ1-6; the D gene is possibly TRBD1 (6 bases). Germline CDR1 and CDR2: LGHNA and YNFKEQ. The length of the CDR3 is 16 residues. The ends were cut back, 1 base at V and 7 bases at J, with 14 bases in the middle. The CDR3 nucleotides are TGTGCCAGCAGCCAAGGTGACAGGCGCCAAAATTCACCCCTCCACTTT. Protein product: CASSQGDRRQNSPLHF.

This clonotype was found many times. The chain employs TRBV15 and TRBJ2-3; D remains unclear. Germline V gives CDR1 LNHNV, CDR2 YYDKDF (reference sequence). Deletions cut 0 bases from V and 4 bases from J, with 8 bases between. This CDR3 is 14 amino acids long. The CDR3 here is CATSRDKWADTQYF. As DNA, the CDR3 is TGTGCCACCAGCAGAGATAAGTGGGCAGATACGCAGTATTTT.

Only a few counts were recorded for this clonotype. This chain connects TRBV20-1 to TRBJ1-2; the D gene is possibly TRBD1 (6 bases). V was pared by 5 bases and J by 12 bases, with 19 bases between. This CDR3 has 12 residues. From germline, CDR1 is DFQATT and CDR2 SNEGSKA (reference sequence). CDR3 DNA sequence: TGCAGTGCTCCAGGGGAGGAATGGCTACACACCTTC. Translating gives CSAPGEEWLHTF.

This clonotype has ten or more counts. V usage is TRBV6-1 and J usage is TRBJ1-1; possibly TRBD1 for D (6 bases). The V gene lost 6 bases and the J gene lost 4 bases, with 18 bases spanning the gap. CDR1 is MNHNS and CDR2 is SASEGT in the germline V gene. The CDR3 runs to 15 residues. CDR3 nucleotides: TGTGCCAGCAGGGAACTAGGGGGGGCCGGCACTGAAGCTTTCTTT. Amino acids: CASRELGGAGTEAFF.

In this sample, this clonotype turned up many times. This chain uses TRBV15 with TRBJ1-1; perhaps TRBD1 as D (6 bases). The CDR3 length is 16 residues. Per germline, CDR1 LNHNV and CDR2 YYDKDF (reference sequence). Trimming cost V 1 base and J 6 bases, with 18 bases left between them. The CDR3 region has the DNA TGTGCCACCAGCAGAGCCAAACTTTCGACAGGCCCTGAAGCTTTCTTT. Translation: CATSRAKLSTGPEAFF.

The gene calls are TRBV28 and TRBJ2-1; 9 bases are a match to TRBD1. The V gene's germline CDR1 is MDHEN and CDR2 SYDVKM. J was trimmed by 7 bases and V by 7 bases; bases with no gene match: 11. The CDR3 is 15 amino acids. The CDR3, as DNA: TGTGCCAGCACCCTGGGGACAGGGCATTGGAATGAGCAGTTCTTC. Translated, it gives CASTLGTGHWNEQFF.

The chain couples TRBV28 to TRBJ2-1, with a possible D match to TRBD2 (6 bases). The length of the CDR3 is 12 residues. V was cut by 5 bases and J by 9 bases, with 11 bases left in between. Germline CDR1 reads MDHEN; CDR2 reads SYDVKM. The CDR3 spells CASSGRRREQFF. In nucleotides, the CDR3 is TGTGCCAGCAGTGGGAGGCGACGTGAGCAGTTCTTC.